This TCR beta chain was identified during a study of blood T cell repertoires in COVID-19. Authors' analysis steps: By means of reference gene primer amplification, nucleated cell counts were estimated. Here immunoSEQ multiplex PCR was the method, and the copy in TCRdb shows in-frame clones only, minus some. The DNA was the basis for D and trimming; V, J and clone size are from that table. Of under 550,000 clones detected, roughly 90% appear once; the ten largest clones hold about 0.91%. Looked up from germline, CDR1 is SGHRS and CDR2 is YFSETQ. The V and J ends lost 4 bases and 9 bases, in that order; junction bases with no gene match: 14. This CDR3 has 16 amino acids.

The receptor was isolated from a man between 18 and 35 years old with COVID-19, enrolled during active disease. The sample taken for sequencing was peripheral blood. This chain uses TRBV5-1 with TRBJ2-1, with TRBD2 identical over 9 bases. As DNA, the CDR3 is TGCGCCAGCAGCATGGGACCGGGACTAGCCAGCCTTGAGCAGTTCTTC. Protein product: CASSMGPGLASLEQFF.